The clone carrying this TCR beta chain was recorded at least ten times. What it recognizes is unknown. Amplification of TCR beta CDR3 regions used RNA transcripts. First-round RT-PCR employed HTBI primers, with a second-round multiplex PCR after it. TCRdb itself ran the multiplex PCR reads through MiXCR, one entry per CDR3 protein. The data contain about 370,000 distinct CDR3 sequences, about 15% of them singletons. This sample was taken from a study of Graves' ophthalmopathy and Graves' hyperthyroidism. Study outcomes and limitations: Most clonotypes expanded in thyroid above 0.001 frequency were present in blood too.

The CDR3 covers 15 residues. V lost 10 bases, J lost 6 bases, and 21 bases lay in between. The germline CDR1 and CDR2 sequences are MNHGY and SVAAGI. The origin of this receptor is an adult woman with stable Graves' hyperthyroidism. This chain uses TRBV6-9 with TRBJ2-2; possibly TRBD1 or TRBD2 for D (5 bases each). The sequencing input was peripheral blood. CDR3 residues: CATLLRGSFAGELFF. As DNA, the CDR3 is TGTGCCACCCTTCTGAGGGGTTCTTTTGCCGGGGAGCTGTTTTTT.